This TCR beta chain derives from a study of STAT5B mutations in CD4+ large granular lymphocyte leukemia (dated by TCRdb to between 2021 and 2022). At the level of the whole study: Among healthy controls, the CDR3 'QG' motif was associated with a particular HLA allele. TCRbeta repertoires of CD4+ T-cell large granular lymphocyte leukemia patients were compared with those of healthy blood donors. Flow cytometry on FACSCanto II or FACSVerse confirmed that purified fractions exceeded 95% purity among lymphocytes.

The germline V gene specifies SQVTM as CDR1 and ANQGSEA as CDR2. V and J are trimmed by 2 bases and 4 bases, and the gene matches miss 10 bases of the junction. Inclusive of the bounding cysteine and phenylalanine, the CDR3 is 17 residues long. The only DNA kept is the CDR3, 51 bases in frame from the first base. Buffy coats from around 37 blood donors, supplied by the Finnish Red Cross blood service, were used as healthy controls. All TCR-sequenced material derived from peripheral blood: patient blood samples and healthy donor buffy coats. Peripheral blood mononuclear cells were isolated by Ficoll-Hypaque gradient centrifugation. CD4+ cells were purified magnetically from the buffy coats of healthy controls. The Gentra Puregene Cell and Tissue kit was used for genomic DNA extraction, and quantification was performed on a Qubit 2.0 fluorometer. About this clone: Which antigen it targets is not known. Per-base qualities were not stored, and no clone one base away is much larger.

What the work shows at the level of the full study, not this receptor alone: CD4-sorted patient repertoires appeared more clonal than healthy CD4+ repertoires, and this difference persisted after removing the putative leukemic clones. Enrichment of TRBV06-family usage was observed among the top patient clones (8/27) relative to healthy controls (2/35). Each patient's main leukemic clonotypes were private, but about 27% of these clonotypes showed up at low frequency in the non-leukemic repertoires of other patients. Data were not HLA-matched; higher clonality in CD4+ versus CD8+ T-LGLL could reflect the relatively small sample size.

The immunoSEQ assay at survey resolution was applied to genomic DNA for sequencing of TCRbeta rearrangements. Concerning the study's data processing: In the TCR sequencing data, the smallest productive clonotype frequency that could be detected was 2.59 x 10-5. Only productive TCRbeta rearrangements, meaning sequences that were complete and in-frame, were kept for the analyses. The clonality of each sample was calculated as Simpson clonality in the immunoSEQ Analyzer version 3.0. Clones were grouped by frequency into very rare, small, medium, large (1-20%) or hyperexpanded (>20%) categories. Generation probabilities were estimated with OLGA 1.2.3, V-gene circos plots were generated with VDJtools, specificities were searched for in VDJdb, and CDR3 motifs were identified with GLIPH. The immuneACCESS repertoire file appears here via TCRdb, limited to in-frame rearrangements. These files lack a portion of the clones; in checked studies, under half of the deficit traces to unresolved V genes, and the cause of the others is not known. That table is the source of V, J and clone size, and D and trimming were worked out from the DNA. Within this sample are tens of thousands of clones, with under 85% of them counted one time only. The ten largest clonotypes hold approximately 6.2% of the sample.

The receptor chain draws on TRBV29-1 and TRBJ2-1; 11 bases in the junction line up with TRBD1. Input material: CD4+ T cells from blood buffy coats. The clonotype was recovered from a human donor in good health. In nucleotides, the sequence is TGCAGCGTTGAAAGTTTGGACAGGGGGCCCTTTTACAATGAGCAGTTCTTC. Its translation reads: CSVESLDRGPFYNEQFF.